This T cell receptor beta chain came from a study of cytomegalovirus exposure and HLA in healthy donors. Study-wide points: Most TCR sequences were rare, but some public TCRs occurred in many donors. The classifier, whose performance was assessed in both the original and validation cohorts, reportedly diagnosed cytomegalovirus status with high specificity and sensitivity. According to a later analysis, TCR clusters from the first cohort tended to co-occur in the 100 to 150 validation repertoires.

Clones were sequenced by immunoSEQ multiplex PCR, and TCRdb holds only the in-frame ones, with some missing. The sample carries more than 250,000 clones, 80% to 95% recorded once. Comments on this clone: Its antigen remains unidentified.

This CDR3 is 14 amino acids long. Trimming cost V 2 bases and J 5 bases; bases outside gene matches: 1. Per the germline V gene, CDR1 is WSHSY and CDR2 is SAAADI. The chain uses TRBV10-2 and TRBJ2-5; TRBD1 aligns across 11 bases. The sequence was collected from a woman aged 25 to 45 in good health and CMV-seronegative. Source material: PBMCs. Here the CDR3 reads CASSEGDRGETQYF. CDR3 in DNA: TGCGCCAGCAGTGAGGGGGACAGGGGGGAGACCCAGTACTTC.